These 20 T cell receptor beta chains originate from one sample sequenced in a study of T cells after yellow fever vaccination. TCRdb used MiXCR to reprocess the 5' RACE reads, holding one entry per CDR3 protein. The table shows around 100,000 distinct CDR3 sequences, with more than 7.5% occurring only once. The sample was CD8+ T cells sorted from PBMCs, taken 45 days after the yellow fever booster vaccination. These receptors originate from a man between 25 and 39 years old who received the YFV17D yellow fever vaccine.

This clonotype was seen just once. The CDR3 DNA is TGTGCCAGCAGCTCCCCCTCAGGGAGGGCCAAAAACATTCAGTACTTC. Translating gives CASSSPSGRAKNIQYF. The chain carries TRBV7-9 and TRBJ2-4; perhaps TRBD2 as D (6 bases). The CDR3 loop spans 16 amino acids. CDR1 SEHNR and CDR2 FQNEAQ come from the germline V gene (reference sequence). V was shortened by 4 bases and J by 1 base, with 14 bases between the two germline ends.

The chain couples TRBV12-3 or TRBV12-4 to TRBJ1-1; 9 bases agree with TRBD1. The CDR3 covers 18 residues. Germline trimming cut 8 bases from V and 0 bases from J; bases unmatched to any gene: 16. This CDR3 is CASGNRGRGGSMNTEAFF. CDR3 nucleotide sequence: TGTGCCAGCGGTAACAGGGGGCGTGGAGGGTCAATGAACACTGAAGCTTTCTTT.

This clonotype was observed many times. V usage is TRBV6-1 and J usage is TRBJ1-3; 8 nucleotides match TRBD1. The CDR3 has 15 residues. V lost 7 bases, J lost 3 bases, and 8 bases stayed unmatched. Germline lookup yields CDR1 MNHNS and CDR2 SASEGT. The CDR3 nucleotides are TGTGCCAGCACCCAACCGGGACAGGTTGGAAACACCATATATTTT. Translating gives CASTQPGQVGNTIYF.

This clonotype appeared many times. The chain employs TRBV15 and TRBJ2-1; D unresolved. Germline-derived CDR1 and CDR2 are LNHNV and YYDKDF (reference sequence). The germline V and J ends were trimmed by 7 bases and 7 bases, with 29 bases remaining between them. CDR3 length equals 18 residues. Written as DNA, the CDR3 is TGTGCCACCACCTCCGAGCCCCCCGTAGGTCACCGAAATAATGAGCAGTTCTTC. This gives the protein CATTSEPPVGHRNNEQFF.

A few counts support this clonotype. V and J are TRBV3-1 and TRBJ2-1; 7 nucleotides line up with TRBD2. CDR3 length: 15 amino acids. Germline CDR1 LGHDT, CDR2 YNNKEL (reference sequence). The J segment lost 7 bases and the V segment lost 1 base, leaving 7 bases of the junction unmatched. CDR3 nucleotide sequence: TGTGCCAGCAGCCAAGCAGATAGCGGGCTAAATGAGCAGTTCTTC. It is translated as CASSQADSGLNEQFF.

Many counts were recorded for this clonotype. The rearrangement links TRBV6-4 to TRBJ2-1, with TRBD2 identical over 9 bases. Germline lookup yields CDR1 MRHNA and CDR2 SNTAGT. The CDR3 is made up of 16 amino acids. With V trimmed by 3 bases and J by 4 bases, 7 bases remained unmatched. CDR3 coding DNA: TGTGCCAGCAGTGATTTAGCGGGAGATGGGTACAATGAGCAGTTCTTC. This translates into CASSDLAGDGYNEQFF.

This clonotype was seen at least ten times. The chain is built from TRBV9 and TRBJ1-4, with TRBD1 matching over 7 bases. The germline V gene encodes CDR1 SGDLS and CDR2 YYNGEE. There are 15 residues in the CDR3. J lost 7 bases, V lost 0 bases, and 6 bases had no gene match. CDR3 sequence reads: CASSVGTGTGEKLFF. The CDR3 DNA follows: TGTGCCAGCAGCGTAGGGACAGGCACCGGTGAAAAACTGTTTTTT.

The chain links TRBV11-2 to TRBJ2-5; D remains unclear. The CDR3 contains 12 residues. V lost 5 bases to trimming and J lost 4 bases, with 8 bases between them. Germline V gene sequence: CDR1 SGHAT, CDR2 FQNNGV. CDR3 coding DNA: TGTGCCAGCAGCCAACTGTTAGAGACCCAGTACTTC. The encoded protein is CASSQLLETQYF. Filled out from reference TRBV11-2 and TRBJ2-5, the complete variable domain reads EAGVAQSPRYKIIEKRQSVAFWCNPISGHATLYWYQQILGQGPKLLIQFQNNGVVDDSQLPKDRFSAERLKGVDSTLKIQPAKLEDSAVYLCASSQLLETQYFGPGTRLLVL.

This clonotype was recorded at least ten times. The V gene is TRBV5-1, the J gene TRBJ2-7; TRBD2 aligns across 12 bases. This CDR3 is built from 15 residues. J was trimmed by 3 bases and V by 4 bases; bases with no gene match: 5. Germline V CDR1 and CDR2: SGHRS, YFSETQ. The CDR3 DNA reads TGCGCCAGCAGCCTCGGGACTAGCGGGCACTACGAGCAGTACTTC. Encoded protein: CASSLGTSGHYEQYF. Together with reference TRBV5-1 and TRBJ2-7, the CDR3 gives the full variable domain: KAGVTQTPRYLIKTRGQQVTLSCSPISGHRSVSWYQQTPGQGLQFLFEYFSETQRNKGNFPGRFSGRQFSNSRSEMNVSTLELGDSALYLCASSLGTSGHYEQYFGPGTRLTVT.

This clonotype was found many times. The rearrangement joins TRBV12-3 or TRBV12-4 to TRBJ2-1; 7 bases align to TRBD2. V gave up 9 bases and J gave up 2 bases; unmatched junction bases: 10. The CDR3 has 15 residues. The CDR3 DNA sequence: TGTGCCAGTGTTTCAAGCGGGATTACCTACAATGAGCAGTTCTTC. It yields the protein CASVSSGITYNEQFF.

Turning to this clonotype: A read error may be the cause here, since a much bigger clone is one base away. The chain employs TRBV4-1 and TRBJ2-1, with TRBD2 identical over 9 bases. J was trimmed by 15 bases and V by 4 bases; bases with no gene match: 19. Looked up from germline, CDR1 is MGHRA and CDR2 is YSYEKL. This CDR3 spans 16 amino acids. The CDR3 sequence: CASSPDRALAGFTGFF. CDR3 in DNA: TGCGCCAGCAGCCCAGACAGGGCACTAGCGGGCTTCACGGGGTTCTTC.

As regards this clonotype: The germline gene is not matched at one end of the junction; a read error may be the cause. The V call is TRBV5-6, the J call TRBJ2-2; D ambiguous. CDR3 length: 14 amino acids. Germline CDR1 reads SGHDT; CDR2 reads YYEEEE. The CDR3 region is CASSPGPNSGELFF. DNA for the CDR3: TGTGCCAGCAGCCCCGGGCCGAACAGCGGGGAGCTGTTTTTT.

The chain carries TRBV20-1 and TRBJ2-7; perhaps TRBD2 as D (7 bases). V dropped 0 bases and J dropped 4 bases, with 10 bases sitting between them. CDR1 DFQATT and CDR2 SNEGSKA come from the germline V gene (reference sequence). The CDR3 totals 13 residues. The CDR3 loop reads CSAREGGGYEQYF. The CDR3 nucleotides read TGCAGTGCTAGAGAGGGAGGGGGTTACGAGCAGTACTTC.

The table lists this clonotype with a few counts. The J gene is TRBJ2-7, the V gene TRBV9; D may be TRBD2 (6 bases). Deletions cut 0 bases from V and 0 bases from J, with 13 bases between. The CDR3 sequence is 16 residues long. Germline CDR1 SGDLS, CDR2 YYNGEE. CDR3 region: CASSVGLSGFSYEQYF. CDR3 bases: TGTGCCAGCAGCGTAGGCTTGAGCGGGTTCTCCTACGAGCAGTACTTC. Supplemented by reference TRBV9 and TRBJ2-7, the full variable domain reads DSGVTQTPKHLITATGQRVTLRCSPRSGDLSVYWYQQSLDQGLQFLIQYYNGEERAKGNILERFSAQQFPDLHSELNLSSLELGDSALYFCASSVGLSGFSYEQYFGPGTRLTVT.

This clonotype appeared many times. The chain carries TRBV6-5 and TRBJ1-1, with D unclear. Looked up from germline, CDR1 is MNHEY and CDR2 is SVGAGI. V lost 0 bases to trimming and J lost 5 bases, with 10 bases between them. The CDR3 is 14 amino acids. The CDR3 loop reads CASSYSRGTTEAFF. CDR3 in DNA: TGTGCCAGCAGTTACTCGAGAGGTACGACTGAAGCTTTCTTT.

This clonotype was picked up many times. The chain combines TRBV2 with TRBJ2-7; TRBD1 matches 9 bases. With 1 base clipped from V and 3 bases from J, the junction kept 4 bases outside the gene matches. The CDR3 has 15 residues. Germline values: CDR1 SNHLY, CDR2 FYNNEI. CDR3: CASSEVGQGYYEQYF. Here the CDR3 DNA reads TGTGCCAGCAGTGAAGTTGGACAGGGGTACTACGAGCAGTACTTC.

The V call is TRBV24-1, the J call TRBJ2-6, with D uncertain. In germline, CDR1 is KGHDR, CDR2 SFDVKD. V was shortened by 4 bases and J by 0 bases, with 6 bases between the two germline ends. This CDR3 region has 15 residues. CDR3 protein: CATSEYNSGANVLTF. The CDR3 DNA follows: TGTGCCACCAGTGAGTACAACTCTGGGGCCAACGTCCTGACTTTC.

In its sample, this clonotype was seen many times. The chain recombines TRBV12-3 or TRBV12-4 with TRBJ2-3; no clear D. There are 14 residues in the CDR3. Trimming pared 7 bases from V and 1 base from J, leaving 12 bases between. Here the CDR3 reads CASTPWMGTDTQYF. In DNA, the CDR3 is TGTGCCAGCACACCGTGGATGGGCACAGATACGCAGTATTTT.

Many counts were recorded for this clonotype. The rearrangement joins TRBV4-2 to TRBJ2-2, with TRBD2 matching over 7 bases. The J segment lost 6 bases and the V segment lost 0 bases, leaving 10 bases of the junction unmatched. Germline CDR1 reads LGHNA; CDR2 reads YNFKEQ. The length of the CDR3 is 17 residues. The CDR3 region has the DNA TGTGCCAGCAGCCAAGATCCGGGACTAACGCCATCCGGGGAGCTGTTTTTT. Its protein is CASSQDPGLTPSGELFF.

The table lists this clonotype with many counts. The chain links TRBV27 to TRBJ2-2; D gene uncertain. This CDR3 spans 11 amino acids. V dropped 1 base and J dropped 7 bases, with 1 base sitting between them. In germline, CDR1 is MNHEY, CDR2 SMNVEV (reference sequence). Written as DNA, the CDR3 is TGTGCCAGCAGTTTATTCGGGGAGCTGTTTTTT. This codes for CASSLFGELFF.